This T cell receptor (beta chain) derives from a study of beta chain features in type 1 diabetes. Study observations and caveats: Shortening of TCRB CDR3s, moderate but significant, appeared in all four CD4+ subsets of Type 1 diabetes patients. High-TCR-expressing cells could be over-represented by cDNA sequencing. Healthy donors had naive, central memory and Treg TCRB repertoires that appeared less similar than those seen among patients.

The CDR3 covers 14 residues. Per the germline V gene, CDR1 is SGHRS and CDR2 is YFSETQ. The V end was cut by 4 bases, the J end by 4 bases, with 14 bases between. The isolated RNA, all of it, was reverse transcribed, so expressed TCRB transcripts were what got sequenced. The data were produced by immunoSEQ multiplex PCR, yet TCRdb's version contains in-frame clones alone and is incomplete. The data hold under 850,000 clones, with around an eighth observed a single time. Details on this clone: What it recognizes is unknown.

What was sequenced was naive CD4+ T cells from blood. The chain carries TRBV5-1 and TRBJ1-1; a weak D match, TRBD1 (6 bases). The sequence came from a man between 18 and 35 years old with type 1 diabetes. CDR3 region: CASSPNLGGTEAFF. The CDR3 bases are TGCGCCAGCAGCCCCAATCTAGGGGGCACTGAAGCTTTCTTT.